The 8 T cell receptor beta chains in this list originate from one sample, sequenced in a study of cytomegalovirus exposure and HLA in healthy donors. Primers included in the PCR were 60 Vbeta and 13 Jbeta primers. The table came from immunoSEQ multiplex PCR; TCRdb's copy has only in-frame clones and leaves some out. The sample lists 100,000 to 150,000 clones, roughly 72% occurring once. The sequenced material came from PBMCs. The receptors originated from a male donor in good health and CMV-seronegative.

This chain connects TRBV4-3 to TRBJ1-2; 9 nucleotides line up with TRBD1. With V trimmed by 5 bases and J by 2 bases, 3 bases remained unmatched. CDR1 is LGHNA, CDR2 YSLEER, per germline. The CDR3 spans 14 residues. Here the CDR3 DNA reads TGCGCCAGCAGCGTAGGGACAGGGAACTATGGCTACACCTTC. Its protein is CASSVGTGNYGYTF.

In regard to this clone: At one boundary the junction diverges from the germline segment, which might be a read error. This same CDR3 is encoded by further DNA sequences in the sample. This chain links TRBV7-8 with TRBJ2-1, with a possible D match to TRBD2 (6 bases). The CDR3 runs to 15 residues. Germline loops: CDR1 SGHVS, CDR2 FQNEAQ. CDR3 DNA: TGCGCCAGCAGCTTAGAGGGGACTGTGTACAATGAGCAGTTCTTC. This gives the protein CASSLEGTVYNEQFF.

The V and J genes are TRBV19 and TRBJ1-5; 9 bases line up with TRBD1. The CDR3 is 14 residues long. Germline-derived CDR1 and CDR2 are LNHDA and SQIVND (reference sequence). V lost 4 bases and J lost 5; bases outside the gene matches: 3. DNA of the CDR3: TGTGCCAGTAGTAGACAGGGGGGGGATCAGCCCCAGCATTTT. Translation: CASSRQGGDQPQHF.

DNA for the CDR3: TGTGCCAGCAGTCCCCGCGGACAGTCCTTCACCGGGGAGCTGTTTTTT. Residues: CASSPRGQSFTGELFF. The chain is built from TRBV28 and TRBJ2-2; D perhaps matches TRBD1 (6 bases). The germline CDR1 and CDR2 sequences are MDHEN and SYDVKM. The length of the CDR3 is 16 residues. V was trimmed by 5 bases and J by 4 bases, leaving 17 bases between them.

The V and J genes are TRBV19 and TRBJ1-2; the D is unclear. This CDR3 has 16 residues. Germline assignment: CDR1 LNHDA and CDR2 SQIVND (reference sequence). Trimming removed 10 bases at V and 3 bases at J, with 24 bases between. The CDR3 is CATKKEDFSLDYGYTF. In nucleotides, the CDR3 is TGTGCCACCAAGAAGGAGGACTTCTCCCTCGACTATGGCTACACCTTC. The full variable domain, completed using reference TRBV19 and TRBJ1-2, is DGGITQSPKYLFRKEGQNVTLSCEQNLNHDAMYWYRQDPGQGLRLIYYSQIVNDFQKGDIAEGYSVSREKKESFPLTVTSAQKNPTAFYLCATKKEDFSLDYGYTFGSGTRLTVV.

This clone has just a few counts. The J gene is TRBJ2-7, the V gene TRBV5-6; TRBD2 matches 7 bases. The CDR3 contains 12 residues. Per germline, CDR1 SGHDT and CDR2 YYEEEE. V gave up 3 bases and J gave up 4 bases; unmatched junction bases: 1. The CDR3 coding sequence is TGTGCCAGCAGCTGGGGAGGGTACGAGCAGTACTTC. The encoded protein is CASSWGGYEQYF. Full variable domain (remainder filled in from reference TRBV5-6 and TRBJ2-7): DAGVTQSPTHLIKTRGQQVTLRCSPKSGHDTVSWYQQALGQGPQFIFQYYEEEERQRGNFPDRFSGHQFPNYSSELNVNALLLGDSALYLCASSWGGYEQYFGPGTRLTVT.

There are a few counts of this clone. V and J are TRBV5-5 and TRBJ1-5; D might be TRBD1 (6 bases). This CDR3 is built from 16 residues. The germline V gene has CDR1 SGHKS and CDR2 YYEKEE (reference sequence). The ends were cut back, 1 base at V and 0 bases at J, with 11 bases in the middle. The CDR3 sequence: CASSLREQGSNQPQHF. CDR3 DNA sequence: TGTGCCAGCAGCTTGAGAGAACAGGGTAGCAATCAGCCCCAGCATTTT.

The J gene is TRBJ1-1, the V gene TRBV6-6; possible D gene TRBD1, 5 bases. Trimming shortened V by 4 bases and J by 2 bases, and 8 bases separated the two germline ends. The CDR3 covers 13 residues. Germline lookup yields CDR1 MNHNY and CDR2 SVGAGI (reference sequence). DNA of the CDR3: TGTGCCAGCAGTTCCGACAGAAACACTGAAGCTTTCTTT. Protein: CASSSDRNTEAFF.